Listed below are T cell receptor beta chains from one sample, sequenced in a study of Ad26.COV2.S vaccination and SARS-CoV-2 variants. The data were produced by immunoSEQ multiplex PCR, yet TCRdb's version contains in-frame clones alone and is incomplete. The table records some 410,000 clones, about 90% of them present only once. The specimen comprised peripheral blood, sampled in a trial of Ad26.COV2.S vaccine versus placebo. All receptors derive from a person aged 18 to 59 who received the Ad26.COV2.S COVID-19 vaccine or a placebo. Both conserved end residues are part of each CDR3. The order of the fields is D gene, J gene, clone size, V gene, CDR3 protein, CDR3 DNA. A D gene is named only where the DNA matches it firmly. Clone size is shown for a subset of rows, as once, few, many or a class of expanded clone.

NA | TRBJ2-3 | NA | TRBV19 | CASSIAQGGATDTQYF | TGTGCCAGTAGTATAGCCCAGGGGGGAGCCACAGATACGCAGTATTTT
TRBD1 | TRBJ1-2 | NA | TRBV9 | CASSVGDRDPLYF | TGTGCCAGCAGCGTGGGCGACAGGGATCCCCTCTACTTC
NA | TRBJ1-1 | NA | TRBV5-1 | CASSSRALNTEAFF | TGCGCCAGCAGCTCTCGCGCCCTGAACACTGAAGCTTTCTTT
TRBD1 | TRBJ2-2 | NA | TRBV29-1 | CSAGPGTANTGELFF | TGCAGCGCGGGCCCCGGGACAGCGAACACCGGGGAGCTGTTTTTT
NA | TRBJ1-3 | NA | TRBV19 | CASSIAGYSGNTIYF | TGTGCCAGTAGTATAGCGGGTTACTCTGGAAACACCATATATTTT
NA | TRBJ2-7 | NA | TRBV15 | CATSRPDIYEQYF | TGTGCCACCAGCAGACCTGACATCTACGAGCAGTACTTC
NA | TRBJ1-3 | NA | TRBV9 | CASSTPYSGPGNTIYF | TGTGCCAGCAGCACTCCGTATTCGGGCCCTGGAAACACCATATATTTT
TRBD1 | TRBJ1-6 | NA | TRBV9 | CASSVAPQGIAYNSPLHF | TGTGCCAGCAGCGTAGCTCCACAGGGGATTGCCTATAATTCACCCCTCCACTTT
TRBD2 | TRBJ2-7 | NA | TRBV19 | CASSIASGGSYEQYF | TGTGCCAGTAGTATAGCTAGCGGGGGTTCCTACGAGCAGTACTTC
TRBD1 | TRBJ1-2 | NA | TRBV4-3 | CASSQSNRGYGYTF | TGCGCCAGCAGCCAATCGAACAGGGGGTATGGCTACACCTTC
TRBD2 | TRBJ2-7 | NA | TRBV19 | CASSTRDTGGYEQYF | TGTGCCAGTAGTACCCGGGACACGGGAGGGTACGAGCAGTACTTC
NA | TRBJ2-5 | NA | TRBV24-1 | CATSDSRLGERETQYF | TGTGCCACCAGTGATTCGCGTCTCGGGGAGCGAGAGACCCAGTACTTC
TRBD1 | TRBJ2-7 | NA | TRBV6-5 | CASSLTDRGRNEQYF | TGTGCCAGCAGCCTTACGGACAGGGGGCGGAACGAGCAGTACTTC
NA | TRBJ1-1 | once | TRBV11-2 | CASSLGWGYTEAFF | TGTGCCAGCAGCTTAGGTTGGGGGTACACTGAAGCTTTCTTT
NA | TRBJ1-6 | NA | TRBV7-9 | CASSPRTGKDSPLHF | TGTGCCAGCAGCCCTCGCACAGGGAAGGATTCACCCCTCCACTTT
TRBD2 | TRBJ2-3 | NA | TRBV28 | CASSLTSGRTDTQYF | TGTGCCAGCAGTTTGACTAGCGGACGCACAGATACGCAGTATTTT
TRBD2 | TRBJ2-1 | NA | TRBV3-1/TRBV3-2 | CASSPGLVSNEQFF | TGTGCCAGCAGCCCAGGACTAGTTTCTAATGAGCAGTTCTTC
TRBD1 | TRBJ2-7 | NA | TRBV5-1 | CASSIGTVSTYEQYF | TGCGCCAGCAGCATAGGGACAGTAAGCACCTACGAGCAGTACTTC
NA | TRBJ2-7 | NA | TRBV29-1 | CSVEDHLAYEQYF | TGCAGCGTTGAAGATCATCTGGCCTACGAGCAGTACTTC
TRBD2 | TRBJ2-1 | NA | TRBV5-6 | CASSFSQRGGNEQFF | TGTGCCAGCAGCTTTAGCCAGCGGGGAGGCAATGAGCAGTTCTTC
TRBD1 | TRBJ2-2 | NA | TRBV11-3 | CASSTGTDTGELFF | TGTGCCAGCAGCACCGGGACAGACACCGGGGAGCTGTTTTTT
NA | TRBJ2-3 | NA | TRBV7-8 | CASSLFGTTVTSTDTQYF | TGTGCCAGCAGCTTATTCGGGACCACAGTTACTAGCACAGATACGCAGTATTTT
NA | TRBJ1-1 | NA | TRBV6-2/TRBV6-3 | CASSYGRNTEAFF | TGTGCCAGCAGTTACGGCAGAAACACTGAAGCTTTCTTT
TRBD2 | TRBJ2-1 | NA | TRBV3-1/TRBV3-2 | CASSPLAGGNEQFF | TGTGCCAGCAGCCCTCTTGCGGGGGGGAATGAGCAGTTCTTC
TRBD2 | TRBJ2-3 | NA | TRBV7-8 | CASVWTSGGRITQYF | TGTGCCAGCGTCTGGACTAGCGGGGGTCGAATTACGCAGTATTTT
NA | TRBJ2-6 | NA | TRBV3-1/TRBV3-2 | CASSQGQLRSGANVLTF | TGTGCCAGCAGCCAAGGACAGTTAAGATCTGGGGCCAACGTCCTGACTTTC
TRBD1 | TRBJ1-6 | NA | TRBV5-6 | CASSGYRGTGVSPLHF | TGTGCCAGCAGCGGATATAGAGGGACAGGGGTTTCACCCCTCCACTTT
TRBD1 | TRBJ1-1 | NA | TRBV4-1 | CASSYRGRAFF | TGCGCCAGCAGCTACAGGGGGCGAGCTTTCTTT
NA | TRBJ2-4 | NA | TRBV4-1 | CASSQRGLNIQYF | TGCGCCAGCAGCCAAAGGGGTCTCAACATTCAGTACTTC
TRBD1 | TRBJ1-2 | NA | TRBV5-6 | CASSWDRGNYGYTF | TGTGCCAGCAGCTGGGACAGGGGGAACTATGGCTACACCTTC
TRBD2 | TRBJ2-2 | few | TRBV4-1 | CASSHVRLAANTGELFF | TGCGCCAGCAGCCATGTCCGACTAGCGGCGAACACCGGGGAGCTGTTTTTT
NA | TRBJ1-2 | NA | TRBV5-1 | CASGPEIPLNRYTF | TGCGCCAGCGGCCCGGAGATTCCTTTAAATCGCTACACCTTC
NA | TRBJ2-3 | NA | TRBV10-2 | CATGEDTQYF | TGCGCCACGGGGGAAGATACGCAGTATTTT
TRBD2 | TRBJ2-7 | NA | TRBV4-2 | CASSLSTRLAGGTYEQYF | TGTGCCAGCAGCCTCTCAACCCGACTAGCGGGGGGGACCTACGAGCAGTACTTC
NA | TRBJ1-1 | few | TRBV19 | CASSMVSGGRDTEAFF | TGTGCCAGTAGTATGGTCTCGGGGGGCAGGGACACTGAAGCTTTCTTT
NA | TRBJ2-7 | NA | TRBV4-3 | CASSQDRSRYEQYF | TGCGCCAGCAGCCAAGATAGGTCACGCTACGAGCAGTACTTC
NA | TRBJ2-7 | NA | TRBV28 | CASTETARHYEQYF | TGTGCCAGCACCGAGACGGCCCGACACTACGAGCAGTACTTC
NA | TRBJ1-5 | once | TRBV4-1 | CASSQTVWQPQHF | TGCGCCAGCAGCCAAACGGTGTGGCAGCCCCAGCATTTT
TRBD2 | TRBJ2-3 | NA | TRBV10-1 | CASSVDSGAAQYF | TGCGCCAGCAGTGTAGATAGCGGGGCTGCGCAGTATTTT
NA | TRBJ2-7 | NA | TRBV4-1 | CASSQEGGPSYEQYF | TGCGCCAGCAGCCAAGAAGGCGGGCCCTCCTACGAGCAGTACTTC
NA | TRBJ2-2 | NA | TRBV19 | CASSIYGSATGELFF | TGTGCCAGTAGTATATACGGGTCGGCCACCGGGGAGCTGTTTTTT
TRBD1 | TRBJ2-7 | NA | TRBV7-2 | CASSSDRASSYEQYF | TGTGCCAGCAGCAGTGACAGGGCTAGCTCCTACGAGCAGTACTTC
NA | TRBJ2-7 | NA | TRBV4-3 | CASSQIVGQPYEQYF | TGCGCCAGCAGCCAAATAGTTGGACAGCCCTACGAGCAGTACTTC
TRBD1 | TRBJ2-7 | few | TRBV4-1 | CASSQDGTEDYEQYF | TGCGCCAGCAGCCAAGATGGGACAGAGGACTACGAGCAGTACTTC
TRBD2 | TRBJ2-1 | once | TRBV7-2 | CASSLVRGGYNEQFF | TGTGCCAGCAGCTTAGTCCGGGGGGGCTACAATGAGCAGTTCTTC
TRBD2 | TRBJ2-5 | NA | TRBV5-1 | CASNSGYSSGGQETQYF | TGCGCCAGCAACTCAGGGTACAGTAGCGGGGGCCAAGAGACCCAGTACTTC
TRBD1 | TRBJ2-2 | NA | TRBV9 | CASSGPPGQGSTGELFF | TGTGCCAGCAGCGGCCCTCCGGGACAGGGCTCGACCGGGGAGCTGTTTTTT